Below, 5 T cell receptor beta chains from the same sample are listed, as sequenced in a study of blood T cells in healthy people across ages. Together with a sample-barcoded 5' primer, a J-beta primer mix was included in a second PCR lasting about 6 to 11 cycles. MiXCR was run by TCRdb on the 5' RACE reads, yielding one entry per CDR3 protein. The sample includes 700,000 to 1,000,000 distinct CDR3 sequences, approximately 44% of them seen just once. The sample was blood. These receptors all stem from a man aged 55-75 years in good health.

In its sample, this clonotype was seen a few times. The rearrangement uses TRBV20-1 and TRBJ2-3; 11 bases align to TRBD2. The J segment lost 1 base and the V segment lost 5 bases, leaving 2 bases of the junction unmatched. The CDR3 length is 14 residues. The germline V gene has CDR1 DFQATT and CDR2 SNEGSKA (reference sequence). Written as DNA, the CDR3 is TGCAGTGCTGTGGGACTAGCGGGCACAGATACGCAGTATTTT. This gives the protein CSAVGLAGTDTQYF.

J is TRBJ2-5 and V is TRBV5-4; no definite D call. Gene TRBJ2-7 matches the end of the DNA better, so the J call may be wrong. Per germline, CDR1 SGHNT and CDR2 YYREEE (reference sequence). CDR3 length: 12 residues. The CDR3 spells CASSSPDREQYF. Written as DNA, the CDR3 is TGTGCCAGCAGCTCGCCGGACCGCGAGCAGTACTTC.

As concerns this clonotype: Sequence at one end of the junction differs from germline and may be a read error. The rearrangement links TRBV7-2 to TRBJ2-1; TRBD2 aligns across 10 bases. CDR1 is SGHTA and CDR2 is FQGNSA in the germline V gene. The length of the CDR3 is 16 residues. The CDR3 spells CASSSFSGGYSNGQFF. The CDR3 DNA reads TGTGCCAGCAGCTCATTTAGCGGGGGGTATTCCAATGGGCAGTTCTTC.

The chain recombines TRBV4-2 with TRBJ2-5, with 10 bases that match TRBD1. The DNA end is a closer match to TRBJ2-7, so the J assignment may be wrong. Germline CDR1 LGHNA, CDR2 YNFKEQ. This CDR3 contains 15 residues. CDR3 amino acids: CASSSTGDRGDEQYF. The CDR3 bases are TGTGCCAGCAGCTCAACCGGGGACAGGGGCGACGAGCAGTACTTC.

This clonotype was seen a handful of times. The chain links TRBV7-9 to TRBJ2-7; TRBD2 aligns across 8 bases. Looked up from germline, CDR1 is SEHNR and CDR2 is FQNEAQ (reference sequence). Trimming cost V 8 bases and J 0 bases; bases outside gene matches: 9. The CDR3 covers 15 residues. The CDR3 DNA reads as TGTGCCAGCGGGGGGTCCGGGACTAGCTCCTACGAGCAGTACTTC. Amino acid sequence: CASGGSGTSSYEQYF.